This TCR beta chain was captured in a study of control samples from healthy donors and cancer patients. The CDR3 runs to 17 residues. The method was immunoSEQ multiplex PCR; TCRdb's version includes in-frame clones alone and lacks a portion of them. This table holds about 120,000 clones, about nine tenths found once. This chain connects TRBV21-1 to TRBJ2-2; TRBD1 reflects the table's D call only, with no check against the DNA. TRBV21-1 is a pseudogene. Sequencing used blood. This clonotype was sampled from a man in his forties in good health. The CDR3 spells CASSKTFETGAQGELFF. For the CDR3, the DNA is TGTGCCAGCAGCAAGACCTTCGAGACAGGGGCTCAGGGGGAGCTGTTTTTT.